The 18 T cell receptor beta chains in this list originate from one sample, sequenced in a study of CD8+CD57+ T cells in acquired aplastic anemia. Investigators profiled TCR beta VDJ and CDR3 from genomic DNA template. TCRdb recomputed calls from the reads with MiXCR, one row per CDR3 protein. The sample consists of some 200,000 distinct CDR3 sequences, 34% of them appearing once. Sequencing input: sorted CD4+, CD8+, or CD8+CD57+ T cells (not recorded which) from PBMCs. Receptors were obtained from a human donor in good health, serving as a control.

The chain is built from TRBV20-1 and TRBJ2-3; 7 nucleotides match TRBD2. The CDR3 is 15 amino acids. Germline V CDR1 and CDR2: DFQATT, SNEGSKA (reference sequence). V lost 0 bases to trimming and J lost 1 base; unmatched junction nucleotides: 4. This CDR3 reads CSARDLGGGTDTQYF. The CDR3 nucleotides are TGCAGTGCTAGAGATCTTGGGGGGGGCACAGATACGCAGTATTTT.

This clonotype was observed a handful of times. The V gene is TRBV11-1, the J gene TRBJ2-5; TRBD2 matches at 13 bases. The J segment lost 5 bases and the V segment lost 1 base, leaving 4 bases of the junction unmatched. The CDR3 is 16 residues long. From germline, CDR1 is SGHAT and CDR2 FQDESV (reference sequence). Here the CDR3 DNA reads TGTGCCAGCAGCTTAGGACTAGCGGGAGGTGGTGAGACCCAGTACTTC. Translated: CASSLGLAGGGETQYF.

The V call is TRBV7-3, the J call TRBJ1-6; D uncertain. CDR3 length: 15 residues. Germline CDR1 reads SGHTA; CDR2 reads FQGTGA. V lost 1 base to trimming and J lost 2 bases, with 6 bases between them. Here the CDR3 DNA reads TGTGCCAGCAGCTTAATAGGGCCCTATAATTCACCCCTCCACTTT. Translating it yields CASSLIGPYNSPLHF.

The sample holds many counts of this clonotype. The DNA for the CDR3 is TGTGCCAGCAGCTTACGGACAGGGGGCGCGGATGGCTACACCTTC. Translated, it gives CASSLRTGGADGYTF. The chain links TRBV7-9 to TRBJ1-2; 11 bases agree with TRBD1. CDR3 size: 15 residues. Germline V gene lookup returns CDR1 SEHNR and CDR2 FQNEAQ (reference sequence). V lost 2 bases to trimming and J lost 6 bases; unmatched junction nucleotides: 5.

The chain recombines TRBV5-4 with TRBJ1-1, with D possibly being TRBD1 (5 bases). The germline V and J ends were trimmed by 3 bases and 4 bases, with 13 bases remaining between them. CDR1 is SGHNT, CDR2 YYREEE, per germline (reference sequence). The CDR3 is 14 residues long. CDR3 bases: TGTGCCAGCAGCTATGGGGGGAGTAGCACTGAAGCTTTCTTT. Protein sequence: CASSYGGSSTEAFF.

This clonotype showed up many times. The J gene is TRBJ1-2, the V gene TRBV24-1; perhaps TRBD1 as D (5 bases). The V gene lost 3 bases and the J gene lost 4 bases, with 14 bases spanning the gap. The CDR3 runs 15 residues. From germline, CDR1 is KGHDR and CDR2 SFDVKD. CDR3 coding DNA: TGTGCCACCAGTGATCCGGGCCAGGGAGCCTATGGCTACACCTTC. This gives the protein CATSDPGQGAYGYTF.

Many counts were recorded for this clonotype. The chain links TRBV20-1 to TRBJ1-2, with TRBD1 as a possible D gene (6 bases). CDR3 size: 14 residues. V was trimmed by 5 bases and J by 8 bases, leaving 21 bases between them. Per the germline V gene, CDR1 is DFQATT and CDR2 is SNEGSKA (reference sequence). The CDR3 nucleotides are TGCAGTGCTCGCGCAGAAGGACAGCTTGTGGGCTACACCTTC. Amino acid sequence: CSARAEGQLVGYTF.

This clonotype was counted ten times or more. The CDR3 region has the DNA TGTGCCAGCAGTGATCAAACACCGACCCAGCATTTT. Translation gives CASSDQTPTQHF. The chain has TRBV2 and TRBJ1-5; D ambiguous. The V and J ends lost 3 bases and 11 bases respectively, with 11 bases between them. This CDR3 is built from 12 residues. Per germline, CDR1 SNHLY and CDR2 FYNNEI. Using reference TRBV2 and TRBJ1-5 for the parts outside the CDR3, the full variable domain is EPEVTQTPSHQVTQMGQEVILRCVPISNHLYFYWYRQILGQKVEFLVSFYNNEISEKSEIFDDQFSVERPDGSNFTLKIRSTKLEDSAMYFCASSDQTPTQHFGDGTRLSIL.

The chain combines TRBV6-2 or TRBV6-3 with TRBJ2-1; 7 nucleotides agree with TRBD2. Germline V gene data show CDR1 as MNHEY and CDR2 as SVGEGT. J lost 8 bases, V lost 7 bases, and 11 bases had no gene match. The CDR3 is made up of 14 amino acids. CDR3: CASKKSAGEDEQFF. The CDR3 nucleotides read TGTGCCAGCAAAAAGTCCGCGGGGGAAGATGAGCAGTTCTTC.

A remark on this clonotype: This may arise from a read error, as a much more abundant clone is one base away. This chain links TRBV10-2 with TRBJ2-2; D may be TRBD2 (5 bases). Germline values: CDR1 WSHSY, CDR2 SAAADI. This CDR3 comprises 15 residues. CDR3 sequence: CASRRPDIRSGELLF. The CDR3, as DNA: TGCGCCAGCAGGAGACCCGACATCAGGTCCGGGGAGCTGCTTTTT.

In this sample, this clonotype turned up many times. CDR3 loop: CASSIDGQGVRLAEAFF. The CDR3 DNA follows: TGTGCCAGTAGTATAGACGGACAGGGTGTTCGCTTGGCTGAAGCTTTCTTT. The rearrangement links TRBV19 to TRBJ1-1, with TRBD1 identical over 8 bases. Germline values: CDR1 LNHDA, CDR2 SQIVND (reference sequence). CDR3 length: 17 residues. The V gene end was trimmed by 0 bases and the J gene end by 6 bases; junction bases not matched to a gene: 12.

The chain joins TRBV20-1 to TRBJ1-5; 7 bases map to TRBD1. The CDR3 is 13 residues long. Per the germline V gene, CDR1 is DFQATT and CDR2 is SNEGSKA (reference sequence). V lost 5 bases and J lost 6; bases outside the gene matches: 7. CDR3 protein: CSAATGEGQPQHF. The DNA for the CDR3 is TGCAGTGCTGCCACAGGGGAAGGTCAGCCCCAGCATTTT.

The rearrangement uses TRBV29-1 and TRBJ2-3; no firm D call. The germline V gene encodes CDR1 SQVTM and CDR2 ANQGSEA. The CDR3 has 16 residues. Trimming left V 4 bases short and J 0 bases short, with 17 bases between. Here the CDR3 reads CSVVMAEQSSTDTQYF. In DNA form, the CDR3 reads TGCAGCGTTGTAATGGCGGAACAATCTAGCACAGATACGCAGTATTTT.

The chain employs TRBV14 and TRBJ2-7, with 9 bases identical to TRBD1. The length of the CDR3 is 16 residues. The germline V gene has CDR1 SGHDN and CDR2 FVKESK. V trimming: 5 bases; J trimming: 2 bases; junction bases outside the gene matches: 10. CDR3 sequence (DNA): TGTGCCAGCAGCGTCTTTCCGGGACAGGGAGCCTACGAGCAGTACTTC. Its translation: CASSVFPGQGAYEQYF.

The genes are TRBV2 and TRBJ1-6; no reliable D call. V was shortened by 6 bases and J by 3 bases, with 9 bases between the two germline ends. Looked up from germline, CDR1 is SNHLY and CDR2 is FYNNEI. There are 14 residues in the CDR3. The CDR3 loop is CASSDHDYNSPLHF. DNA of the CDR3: TGTGCCAGCAGCGACCACGACTATAATTCACCCCTCCACTTT.

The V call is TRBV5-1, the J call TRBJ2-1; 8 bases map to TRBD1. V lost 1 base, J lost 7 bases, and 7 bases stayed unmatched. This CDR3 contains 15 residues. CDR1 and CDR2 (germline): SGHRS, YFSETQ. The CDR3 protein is CASSLSGQVKNEQFF. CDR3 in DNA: TGCGCCAGCAGCTTGTCGGGACAGGTCAAAAATGAGCAGTTCTTC.

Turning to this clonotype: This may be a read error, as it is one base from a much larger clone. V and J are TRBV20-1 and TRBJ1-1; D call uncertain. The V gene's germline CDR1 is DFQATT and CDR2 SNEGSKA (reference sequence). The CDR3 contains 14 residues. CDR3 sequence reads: CGALFPPMNTEAFF. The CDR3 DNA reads TGCGGTGCTTTGTTTCCGCCTATGAACACTGAAGCTTTCTTT.

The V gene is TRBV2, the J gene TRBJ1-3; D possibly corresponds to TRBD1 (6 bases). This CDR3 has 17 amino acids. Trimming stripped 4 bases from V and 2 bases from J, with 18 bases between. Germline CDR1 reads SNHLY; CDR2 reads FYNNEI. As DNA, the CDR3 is TGTGCCAGCAGTGGGGTCCTTGGGACACAAACTGGAAACACCATATATTTT. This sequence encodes CASSGVLGTQTGNTIYF.